This TCR beta chain was sequenced for a study of OX40 agonist ivuxolimab in advanced cancers. Study-level background: At around 83% male, the cohort had a mean age of about 60 years, ranging from roughly 23 to 80. Three patients, one with hepatocellular carcinoma and two with cutaneous melanoma, responded partially.

V shed 3 bases and J shed 1 base, with 19 bases lying between them. The CDR3 spans 17 residues. Per germline, CDR1 ENHRY and CDR2 SYGVKD. Profiling relied on immunoSEQ multiplex PCR, and the TCRdb table lists in-frame clones only, not all of them. The sample lists approximately 20,000 clones, 83% seen once, with about 20% in the top ten. This sequence was found in an adult with an advanced solid tumor such as melanoma, head and neck, liver or kidney cancer. Material: CD4+ or CD8+ T cells sorted from blood, obtained in a trial of the OX40 agonist ivuxolimab. The V gene is TRBV10-3, the J gene TRBJ2-7, with a tentative D call TRBD1 (5 bases). This CDR3 is CAISELSGNLPSYEQYF. The CDR3 nucleotides read TGTGCCATCAGTGAATTGTCAGGGAATCTCCCTTCCTACGAGCAGTACTTC.